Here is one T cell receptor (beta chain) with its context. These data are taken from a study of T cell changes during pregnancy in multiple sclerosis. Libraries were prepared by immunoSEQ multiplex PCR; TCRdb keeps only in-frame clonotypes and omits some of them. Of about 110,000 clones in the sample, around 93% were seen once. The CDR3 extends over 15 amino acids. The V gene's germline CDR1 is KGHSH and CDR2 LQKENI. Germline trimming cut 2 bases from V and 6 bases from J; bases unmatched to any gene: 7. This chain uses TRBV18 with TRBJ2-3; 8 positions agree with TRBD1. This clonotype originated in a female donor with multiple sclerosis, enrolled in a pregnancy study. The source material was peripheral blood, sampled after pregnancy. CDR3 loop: CASSPGQGVVDTQYF. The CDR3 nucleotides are TGTGCCAGCTCACCAGGACAGGGAGTTGTTGATACGCAGTATTTT.